The source of this TCR beta chain is a study of shared clonotypes between healthy human individuals. Germline CDR1 is SGHTA and CDR2 is FQGNSA. The CDR3 is 12 residues long. Trimming removed 4 bases from V and 5 bases from J, with 6 bases in between. Libraries were prepared by immunoSEQ multiplex PCR; TCRdb keeps only in-frame clonotypes and omits some of them. The sample yields under 850,000 clones, 72% seen once. The table lists this clone with many counts. The chain is built from TRBV7-2 and TRBJ1-5; D is unresolved. Sample: memory CD4+ T cells sorted from blood. Subset of the sample: CD45RA-negative fraction. The sequence was collected from a woman aged 30 to 39 in good health. The CDR3 nucleotides are TGTGCCAGCAGCTATCCAGATCAGCCCCAGCATTTT. This translates into CASSYPDQPQHF. The full variable domain, completed using reference TRBV7-2 and TRBJ1-5, is GAGVSQSPSNKVTEKGKDVELRCDPISGHTALYWYRQSLGQGLEFLIYFQGNSAPDKSGLPSDRFSAERTGGSVSTLTIQRTQQEDSAVYLCASSYPDQPQHFGDGTRLSIL.